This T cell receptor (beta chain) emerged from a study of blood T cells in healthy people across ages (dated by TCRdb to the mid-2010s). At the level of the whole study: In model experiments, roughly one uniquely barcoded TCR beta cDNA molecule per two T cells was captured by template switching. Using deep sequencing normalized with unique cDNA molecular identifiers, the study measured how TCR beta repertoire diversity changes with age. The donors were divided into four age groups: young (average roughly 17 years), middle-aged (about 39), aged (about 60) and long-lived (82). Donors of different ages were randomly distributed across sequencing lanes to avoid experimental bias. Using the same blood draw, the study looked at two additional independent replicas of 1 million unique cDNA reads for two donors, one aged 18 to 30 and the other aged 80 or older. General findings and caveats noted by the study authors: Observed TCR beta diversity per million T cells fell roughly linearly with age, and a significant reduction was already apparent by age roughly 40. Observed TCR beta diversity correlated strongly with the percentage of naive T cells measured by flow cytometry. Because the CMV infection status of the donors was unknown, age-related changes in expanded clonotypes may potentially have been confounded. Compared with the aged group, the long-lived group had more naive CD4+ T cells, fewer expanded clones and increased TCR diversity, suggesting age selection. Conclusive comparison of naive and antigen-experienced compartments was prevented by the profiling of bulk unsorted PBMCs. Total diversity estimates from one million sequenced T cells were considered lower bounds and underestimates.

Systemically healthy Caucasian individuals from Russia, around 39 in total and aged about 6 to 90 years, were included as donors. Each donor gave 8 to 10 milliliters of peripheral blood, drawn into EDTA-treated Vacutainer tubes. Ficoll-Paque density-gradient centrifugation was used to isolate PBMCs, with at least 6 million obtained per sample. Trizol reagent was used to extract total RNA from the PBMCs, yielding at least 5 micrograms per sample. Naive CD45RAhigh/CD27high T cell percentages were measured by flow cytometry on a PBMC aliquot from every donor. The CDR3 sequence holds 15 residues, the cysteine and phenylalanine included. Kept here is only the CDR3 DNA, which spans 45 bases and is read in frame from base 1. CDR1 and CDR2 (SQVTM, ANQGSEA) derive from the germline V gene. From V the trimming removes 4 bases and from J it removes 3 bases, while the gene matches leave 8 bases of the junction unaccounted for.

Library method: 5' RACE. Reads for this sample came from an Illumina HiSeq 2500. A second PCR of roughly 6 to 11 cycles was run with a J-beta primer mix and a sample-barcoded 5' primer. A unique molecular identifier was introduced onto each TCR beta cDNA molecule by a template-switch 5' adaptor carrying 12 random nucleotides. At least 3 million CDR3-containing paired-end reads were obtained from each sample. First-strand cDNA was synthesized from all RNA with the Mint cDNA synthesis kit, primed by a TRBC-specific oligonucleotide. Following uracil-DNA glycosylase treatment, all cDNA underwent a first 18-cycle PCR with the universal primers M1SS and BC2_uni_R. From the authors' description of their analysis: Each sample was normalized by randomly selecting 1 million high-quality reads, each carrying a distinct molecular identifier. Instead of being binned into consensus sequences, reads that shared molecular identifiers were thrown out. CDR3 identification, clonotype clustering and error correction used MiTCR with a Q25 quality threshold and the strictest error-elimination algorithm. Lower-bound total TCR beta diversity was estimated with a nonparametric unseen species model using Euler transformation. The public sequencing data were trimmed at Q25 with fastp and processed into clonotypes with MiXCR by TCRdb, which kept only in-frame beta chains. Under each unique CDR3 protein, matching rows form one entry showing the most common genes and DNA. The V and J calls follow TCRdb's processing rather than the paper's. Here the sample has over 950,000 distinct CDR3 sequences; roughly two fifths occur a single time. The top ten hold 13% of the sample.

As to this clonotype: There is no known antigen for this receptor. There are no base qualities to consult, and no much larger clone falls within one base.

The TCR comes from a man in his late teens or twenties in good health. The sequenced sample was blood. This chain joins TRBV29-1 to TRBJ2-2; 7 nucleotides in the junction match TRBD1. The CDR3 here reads CSVGVRGLDTGELFF. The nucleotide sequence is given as TGCAGCGTTGGGGTTAGGGGGCTCGACACCGGGGAGCTGTTTTTT.